The sequence of this T cell receptor (beta chain) was determined in a study of CD8+ T cells in alopecia areata. About the research overall: It was oral tofacitinib, at 5 to 10 mg twice daily, that treated patients received.

Germline-derived CDR1 and CDR2 are KGHSH and LQKENI. The V segment lost 2 bases and the J segment 2 bases; nucleotides outside the gene matches: 6. This CDR3 contains 15 residues. Extraction and reverse transcription of RNA yielded cDNA as the sequencing template. The protocol was immunoSEQ multiplex PCR, while the TCRdb copy is restricted to in-frame clones and leaves out a portion. The sample lists 35,000 to 45,000 clones; just under 95% were seen once. Specified treatment: oral pan-JAK inhibitor, 5-10 mg twice daily. Notes on the study in general: Sequences from scalp samples also cover resident alphabeta T cells of normal skin.

With respect to this clone: The antigen remains unidentified.

V is TRBV18 and J is TRBJ2-7; the match to TRBD1 covers 7 bases. This specimen consisted of CD8+ T cells sorted from blood, obtained at week 24, from a patient treated with tofacitinib. The source is a human donor with alopecia areata. The CDR3 sequence is CASSPVGDSAYEQYF. The CDR3 nucleotides read TGTGCCAGCTCACCAGTGGGGGACAGCGCCTACGAGCAGTACTTC.